This T cell receptor (beta chain) is drawn from a study of response to subunit inactivated influenza vaccine. This clonotype has only a few counts. CDR1 is DFQATT, CDR2 SNEGSKA, per germline (reference sequence). The CDR3 consists of 14 residues. Trimming removed 1 base from V and 1 base from J, with 11 bases in between. MiXCR, run by TCRdb on the RT-PCR reads, gives a single entry per CDR3 protein. The sample lists more than 700,000 distinct CDR3 sequences; approximately 22% were seen once. Sequences were derived from PBMCs from blood, sampled around 5 days after vaccination. This clonotype originated in a man in his fifties who received an inactivated influenza vaccine. V and J are TRBV20-1 and TRBJ2-7; a possible D gene is TRBD2 (7 bases). The CDR3 here is CSARGGGGSYEQYF. CDR3 sequence (DNA): TGCAGTGCTAGAGGAGGGGGGGGGTCCTACGAGCAGTACTTC.